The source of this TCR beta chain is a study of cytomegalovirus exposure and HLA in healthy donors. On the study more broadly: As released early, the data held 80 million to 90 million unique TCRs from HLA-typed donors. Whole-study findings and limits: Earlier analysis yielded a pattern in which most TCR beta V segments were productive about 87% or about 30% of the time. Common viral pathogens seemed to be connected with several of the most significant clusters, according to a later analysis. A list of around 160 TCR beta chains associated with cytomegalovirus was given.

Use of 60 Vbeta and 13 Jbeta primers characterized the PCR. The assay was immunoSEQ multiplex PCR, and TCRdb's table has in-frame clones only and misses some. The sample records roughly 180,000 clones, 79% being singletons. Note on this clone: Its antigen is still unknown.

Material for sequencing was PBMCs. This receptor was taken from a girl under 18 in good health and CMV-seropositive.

The DNA of the CDR3 is TGTGCCAGCAAGTCCTCCGCGGGACAGGGGTATTCACCCCTCCACTTT. Its translation: CASKSSAGQGYSPLHF. The chain links TRBV6-6 to TRBJ1-6; 10 nucleotides align to TRBD1. Germline loops: CDR1 MNHNY, CDR2 SVGAGI (reference sequence). The CDR3 spans 16 residues. V lost 7 bases to trimming and J lost 8 bases; unmatched junction nucleotides: 11.